This is a list of T cell receptor beta chains from one sample in a study of blood T cells in healthy people across ages. TCRdb processed the 5' RACE reads anew with MiXCR; each CDR3 protein has one entry. The table includes 800,000 to 1,300,000 distinct CDR3 sequences, about 25% detected once. The sample also formed part of further work on T cells of mothers and their children.

Sequenced input: blood. The receptors were sampled from a girl aged 2 to 9 in good health. The CDR3 runs from the conserved cysteine through the conserved F or W. D genes are given only for firm matches. Expanded clones are given a class, and other clones once, few, many or no size at all.

size: few; V: TRBV7-3; J: TRBJ2-2; D: -; CDR3: CASSLLDGPGELFF; DNA: TGTGCCAGCAGCTTACTAGACGGTCCCGGGGAGCTGTTTTTT
size: -; V: TRBV24-1; J: TRBJ2-7; D: TRBD1; CDR3: CATSDPGDRDEQYF; DNA: TGTGCCACCAGTGACCCTGGAGACAGGGACGAGCAGTACTTC
size: -; V: TRBV28; J: TRBJ1-5; D: -; CDR3: CASSTGVRGNQPQHF; DNA: TGTGCCAGCAGCACCGGGGTAAGGGGGAATCAGCCCCAGCATTTT
size: -; V: TRBV7-9; J: TRBJ2-7; D: TRBD1; CDR3: CASSPSGQTYEQYF; DNA: TGTGCCAGCAGCCCGTCGGGACAGACCTACGAGCAGTACTTC
size: once; V: TRBV12-3/TRBV12-4; J: TRBJ2-1; D: -; CDR3: CASSFRTTYNEQFF; DNA: TGTGCCAGCAGTTTTAGGACTACCTACAATGAGCAGTTCTTC
size: few; V: TRBV7-2; J: TRBJ2-7; D: TRBD1; CDR3: CASSARTGGQYEQYF; DNA: TGTGCCAGCAGCGCACGGACAGGGGGCCAGTACGAGCAGTACTTC
size: -; V: TRBV20-1; J: TRBJ2-4; D: -; CDR3: CSAISSGAGKNIQYF; DNA: TGCAGTGCTATCTCAAGCGGAGCGGGCAAAAACATTCAGTACTTC
size: -; V: TRBV12-5; J: TRBJ2-7; D: -; CDR3: CASGLAGKREVVLPYEQYF; DNA: TGTGCTAGTGGTTTGGCCGGGAAAAGGGAGGTAGTATTGCCCTACGAGCAGTACTTC
size: few; V: TRBV7-3; J: TRBJ2-7; D: TRBD1; CDR3: CASSFVLGTGGEQYF; DNA: TGTGCCAGCAGCTTTGTATTAGGCACAGGGGGAGAGCAGTACTTC
size: few; V: TRBV18; J: TRBJ1-1; D: -; CDR3: CASSPSLRNKNTEAFF; DNA: TGTGCCAGCTCACCAAGTTTAAGAAACAAGAACACTGAAGCTTTCTTT
size: few; V: TRBV27; J: TRBJ2-1; D: TRBD1; CDR3: CASSPYDRGAYNEQFF; DNA: TGTGCCAGCAGTCCTTACGACAGGGGAGCCTACAATGAGCAGTTCTTC
size: -; V: TRBV24-1; J: TRBJ2-1; D: -; CDR3: CATQGARGGEQFF; DNA: TGTGCCACGCAGGGGGCTCGGGGGGGTGAGCAGTTCTTC
size: -; V: TRBV7-4; J: TRBJ1-5; D: -; CDR3: CASSLRQPQHF; DNA: TGTGCCAGCAGCTTAAGACAGCCCCAGCATTTT
size: -; V: TRBV20-1; J: TRBJ2-1; D: -; CDR3: CSADITSQQANNEQFF; DNA: TGCAGTGCCGACATAACTAGTCAACAAGCTAACAATGAGCAGTTCTTC
size: -; V: TRBV9; J: TRBJ2-5; D: -; CDR3: CASSPLQDSQETQYF; DNA: TGTGCCAGCAGCCCCCTCCAGGATTCCCAAGAGACCCAGTACTTC
size: -; V: TRBV2; J: TRBJ1-2; D: -; CDR3: CASSEGRGYGYTF; DNA: TGTGCCAGCAGTGAGGGGCGGGGCTATGGCTACACCTTC
size: few; V: TRBV28; J: TRBJ2-5; D: -; CDR3: CASSPKQGYGETQYF; DNA: TGTGCCAGCAGTCCCAAGCAGGGGTACGGAGAGACCCAGTACTTC
size: few; V: TRBV29-1; J: TRBJ2-3; D: -; CDR3: CSVVWAGAGTDTQYF; DNA: TGCAGCGTTGTTTGGGCAGGAGCGGGTACAGATACGCAGTATTTT